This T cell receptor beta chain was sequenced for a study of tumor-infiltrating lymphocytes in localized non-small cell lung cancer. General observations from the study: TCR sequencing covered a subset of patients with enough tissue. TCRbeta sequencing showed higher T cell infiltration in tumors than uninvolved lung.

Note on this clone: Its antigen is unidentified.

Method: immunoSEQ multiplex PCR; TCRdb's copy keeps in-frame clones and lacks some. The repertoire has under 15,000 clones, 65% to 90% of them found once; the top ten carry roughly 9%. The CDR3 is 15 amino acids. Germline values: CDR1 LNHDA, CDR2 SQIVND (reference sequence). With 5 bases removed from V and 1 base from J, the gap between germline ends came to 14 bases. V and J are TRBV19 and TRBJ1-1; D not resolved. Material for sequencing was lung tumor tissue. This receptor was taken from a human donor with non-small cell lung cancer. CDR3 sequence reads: CASSPHDIPNTEAFF. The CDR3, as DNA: TGTGCCAGTAGTCCCCACGACATCCCGAACACTGAAGCTTTCTTT.